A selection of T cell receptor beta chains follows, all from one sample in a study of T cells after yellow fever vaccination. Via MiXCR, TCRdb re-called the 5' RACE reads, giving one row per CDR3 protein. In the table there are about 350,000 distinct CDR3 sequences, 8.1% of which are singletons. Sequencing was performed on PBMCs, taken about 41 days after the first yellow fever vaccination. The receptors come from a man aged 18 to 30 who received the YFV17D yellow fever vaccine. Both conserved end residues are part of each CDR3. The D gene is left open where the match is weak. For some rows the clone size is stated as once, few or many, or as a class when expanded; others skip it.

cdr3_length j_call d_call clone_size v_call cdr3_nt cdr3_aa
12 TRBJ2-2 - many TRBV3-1 TGTGCCAGCAGCCAATACACCGGGGAGCTGTTTTTT CASSQYTGELFF
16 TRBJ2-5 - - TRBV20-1 TGCTGTGCTAGAGATTCTGCTTCGCGCGATTGGGAGACCCAGTACTTC CCARDSASRDWETQYF
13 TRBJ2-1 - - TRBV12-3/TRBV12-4 TGTGCCAGCAAAACTAGTATTGGCAATGAGCAGTTCTTC CASKTSIGNEQFF
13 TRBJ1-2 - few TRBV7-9 TGTGCCAGCAGCTCCCGCTGGGAGGACGGCTACACCTTC CASSSRWEDGYTF
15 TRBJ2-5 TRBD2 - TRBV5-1 TGCGCCAGCAGCAATAGCGGGGCCCCTCAAGAGACCCAGTACTTC CASSNSGAPQETQYF
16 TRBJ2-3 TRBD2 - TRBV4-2 TGTGCCAGCAGCCAATATAGCGGGGGGCCCACAGATACGCAGTATTTT CASSQYSGGPTDTQYF
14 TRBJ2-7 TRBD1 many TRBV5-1 TGCGCCAGCAGCTTGGGGGGACAGGGGTCGGTGCAGTACTTC CASSLGGQGSVQYF
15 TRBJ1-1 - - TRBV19 TGTGCCAGTAGACGAACGGGGACTGGGGACACTGAAGCTTTCTTT CASRRTGTGDTEAFF
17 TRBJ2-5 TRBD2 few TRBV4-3 TGCGCCAGCAGCCAAGACGGGCGGGGGTCGTACCAAGAGACCCAGTACTTC CASSQDGRGSYQETQYF
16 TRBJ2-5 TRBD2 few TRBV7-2 TGTGCCAGCAGCTTAAGGCCAGCGGGGGGAGGCGAGACCCAGTACTTC CASSLRPAGGGETQYF
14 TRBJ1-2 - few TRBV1 TGCACCAGCAGCCCAGGTCGGGGCTCGGCGAGCTACACCTTC CTSSPGRGSASYTF
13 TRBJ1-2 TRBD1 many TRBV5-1 TGCGCCAGCAGTCGACAGGGTACCTATGGCTACACCTTC CASSRQGTYGYTF
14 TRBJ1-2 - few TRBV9 TGTGCCAGCAGCGCCCGGGACTCCCTTTATGGCTACACCTTC CASSARDSLYGYTF
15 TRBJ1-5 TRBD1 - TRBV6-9 TGTGCCAGCAGCCTTGGACAGGGACTCAATCAGCCCCAGCATTTT CASSLGQGLNQPQHF
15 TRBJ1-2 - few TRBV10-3 TGTGCCATCAGTGAGTCGGTTACGGGGAACTATGGCTACACCTTC CAISESVTGNYGYTF
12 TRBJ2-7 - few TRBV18 TGTGCCAGCTCACCACAGCCCTACGAGCAGTACTTC CASSPQPYEQYF
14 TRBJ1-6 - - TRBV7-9 TGTGCCAGCTCAGCTTGGGGCAGGGATTCACCCCTCCACTTT CASSAWGRDSPLHF
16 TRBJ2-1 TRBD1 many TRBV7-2 TGTGCCAGCAGCGACCAGCCAACAGGGACAGGCAATGAGCAGTTCTTC CASSDQPTGTGNEQFF
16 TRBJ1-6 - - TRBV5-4 TGTGCCAGCAGCCTAGGAGGGTGGTCCTATAATTCACCCCTCCACTTT CASSLGGWSYNSPLHF
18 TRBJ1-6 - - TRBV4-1 TGCGCCAGCAGCCAAGGGATCGTTCCGCGTTTCTATAATTCACCCCTCCACTTT CASSQGIVPRFYNSPLHF
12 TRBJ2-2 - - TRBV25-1 TGTGCCAGCAGTGTAGGTGCCGGGGAGCTGTTTTTT CASSVGAGELFF
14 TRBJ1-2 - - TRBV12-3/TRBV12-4 TGTGCCAGCAGTTTCGTGGACAGCCACTATGGCTACACCTTC CASSFVDSHYGYTF
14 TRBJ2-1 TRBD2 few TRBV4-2 TGTGCCAGCAGCCAAGTGGGGAGGGATGCTGAGCAGTTCTTC CASSQVGRDAEQFF
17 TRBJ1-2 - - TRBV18 TGTGCCAGCTCACCACCATTCCGCCAGGGTCCCAGCTATGGCTACACCTTC CASSPPFRQGPSYGYTF
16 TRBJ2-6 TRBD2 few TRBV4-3 TGCGCCAGCAGCCAAGATGGGGGGGCTGGGGCCAACGTCCTGACTTTC CASSQDGGAGANVLTF
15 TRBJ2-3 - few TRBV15 TGTGCCACCAGCACCCCACGGGCAGGGGAAGATACGCAGTATTTT CATSTPRAGEDTQYF
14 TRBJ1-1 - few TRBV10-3 TGTGCCATCAGGGGACAAGGCTGGCATACTGAAGCTTTCTTT CAIRGQGWHTEAFF
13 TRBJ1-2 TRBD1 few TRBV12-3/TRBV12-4 TGTGCCAGCAGACAGGGGGCTAACTATGGCTACACCTTC CASRQGANYGYTF
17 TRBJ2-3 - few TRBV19 TGTGCCAGTAGTAGTCGGGGTTCCAGGGGACCGACAGATACGCAGTATTTT CASSSRGSRGPTDTQYF
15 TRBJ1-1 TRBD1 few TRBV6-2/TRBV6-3 TGTGCCAGCAGCCGACACGAGCCAGGGGGCACTGAAGCTTTCTTT CASSRHEPGGTEAFF
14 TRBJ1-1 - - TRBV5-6 TGTGCCAGCAGCTTGGAATGGGATAAGACTGAAGCTTTCTTT CASSLEWDKTEAFF
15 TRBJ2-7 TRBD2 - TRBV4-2 TGTGCCAGCAGCCAAGAACTAGCGGGGTTCTACGAGCAGTACTTC CASSQELAGFYEQYF
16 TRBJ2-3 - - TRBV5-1 TGCGCCAGCAGCTTGGGGGCATACTCAAGCACAGATACGCAGTATTTT CASSLGAYSSTDTQYF
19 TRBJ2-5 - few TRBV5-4 TGTGCCAGCAGCTTATGGAACAGGGTGGACCCAGCTAGGGTAGAGACCCAGTACTTC CASSLWNRVDPARVETQYF
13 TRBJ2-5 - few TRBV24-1 TGTGCCACCAGTGACGGCAGCCAAGAGACCCAGTACTTC CATSDGSQETQYF
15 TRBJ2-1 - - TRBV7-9 TGTGCCAGCAGCTTGTTGGGTAGCGGTGGAAATGAGCAGTTCTTC CASSLLGSGGNEQFF
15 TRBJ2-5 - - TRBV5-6 TGTGCCAGCAGCTTGTGGGACGGAAACCAAGAGACCCAGTACTTC CASSLWDGNQETQYF
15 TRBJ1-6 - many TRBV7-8 TGTGCCAGCAGCTTATTCACCCCCCCTAGCTCACCCCTCCACTTT CASSLFTPPSSPLHF
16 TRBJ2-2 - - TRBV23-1 TGCGCCAGCAGTCAAGAGGGCTCTAACTGGACCGGGGAGCTGTTTTTT CASSQEGSNWTGELFF
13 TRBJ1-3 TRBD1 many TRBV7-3 TGTGCCAGCAGCTCGGACAGGGAAAACACCATATATTTT CASSSDRENTIYF